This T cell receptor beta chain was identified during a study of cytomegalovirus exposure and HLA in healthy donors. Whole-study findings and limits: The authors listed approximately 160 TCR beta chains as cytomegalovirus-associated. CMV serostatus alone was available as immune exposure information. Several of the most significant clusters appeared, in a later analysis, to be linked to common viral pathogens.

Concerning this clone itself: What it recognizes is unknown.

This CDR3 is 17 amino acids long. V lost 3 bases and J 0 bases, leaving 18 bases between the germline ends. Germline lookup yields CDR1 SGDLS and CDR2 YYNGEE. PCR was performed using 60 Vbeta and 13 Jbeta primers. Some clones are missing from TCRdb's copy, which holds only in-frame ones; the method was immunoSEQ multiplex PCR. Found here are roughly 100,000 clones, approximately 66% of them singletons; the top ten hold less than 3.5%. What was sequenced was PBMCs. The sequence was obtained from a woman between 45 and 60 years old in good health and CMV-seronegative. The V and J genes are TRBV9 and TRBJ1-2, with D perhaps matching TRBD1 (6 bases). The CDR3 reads CASSEGRGPTPNYGYTF. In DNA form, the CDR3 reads TGTGCCAGCAGCGAGGGCAGGGGCCCAACTCCTAACTATGGCTACACCTTC. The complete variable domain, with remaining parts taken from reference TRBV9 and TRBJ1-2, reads DSGVTQTPKHLITATGQRVTLRCSPRSGDLSVYWYQQSLDQGLQFLIQYYNGEERAKGNILERFSAQQFPDLHSELNLSSLELGDSALYFCASSEGRGPTPNYGYTFGSGTRLTVV.